This T cell receptor (beta chain) was documented in a study of OX40 agonist ivuxolimab in advanced cancers. As for the study more broadly: Ivuxolimab was a fully human IgG2 agonistic monoclonal antibody targeting the costimulatory receptor OX40 (CD134). Intravenous ivuxolimab was administered to patients every 2 weeks at six dose levels: 0.01, 0.1, 0.3, 1.5, 3 and 10 mg/kg. In the dose-escalation cohort, over 65% of patients were male, and the mean age was roughly 60 years, with a range of about 20 to 90. The paper describes the monotherapy dose-escalation part (N ≈ 50 patients) of the phase I trial of ivuxolimab. Prior anti-PD-1, anti-PD-L1 or anti-CTLA-4 therapy was permitted, and checkpoint inhibitors had been received by 30% to 40% of dose-escalation patients. Of the roughly 54 patients in dose escalation, about 20 had hepatocellular carcinoma, roughly 15 had melanoma, 9 had renal cell carcinoma and 9 had head and neck cancer. Three dose-escalation patients achieved partial responses, one with hepatocellular carcinoma and two with cutaneous melanoma. The point of sequencing TCRbeta in the periphery was to test whether ivuxolimab changed TCR sequence diversity and drove clonal T-cell expansion. The investigation overall reported the following: After ivuxolimab, more expanded clones were found on average in CD8+ T cells than in CD4+ T cells. The antigen specificity of the peripheral T cells that underwent clonal expansion was not determined. Low levels of normalized T-cell clonal expansion were also shown by some nonresponding patients. Clonal expansion of both CD4+ and CD8+ blood T cells was observed from baseline to week 6 at doses 0.1 to 3.0 mg/kg. In partial responders in the 0.1-3.0 mg/kg groups, normalized peripheral clonal expansion was found to be among the lowest, especially among CD8+ T cells.

This clone was observed once. Its cognate antigen has yet to be identified. Base qualities were left out, and no much larger clone turns up one base away. The germline V gene sets CDR1 to MDHEN and CDR2 to SYDVKM. V loses 7 bases, J loses 3 bases, and the germline ends lie 15 bases apart. Reading from cysteine to phenylalanine, the CDR3 counts 15 amino acids. Of all the DNA, just the CDR3 is kept, 45 bases in frame from base 1. Genomic DNA was extracted from sorted cells for sequencing of the TCRbeta CDR3 region. The immunoSEQ Assay was used to sequence the TCRbeta CDR3 regions. Drawn from immuneACCESS, this table holds only the in-frame rearrangements with V and J called that TCRdb kept. Clones are partly lost; checked studies trace under half to an unresolved V gene and leave the rest unexplained. The sample records tens of thousands of clones, around three quarters of which are singletons. Around 12% of the sample rests with the top ten.

The trial excluded patients who had a history of autoimmune disease or were on systemic immunosuppression. In every dose cohort, peripheral blood was drawn for TCR sequencing at baseline, cycle 4 day 1, and cycle 7 day 1. The samples were drawn from a first-in-human, open-label, multicenter phase I dose-escalation trial of ivuxolimab. The trial enrolled adults with locally advanced or metastatic head and neck squamous cell, hepatocellular, melanoma or renal cell carcinoma. Before TCR sequencing, CD4+ and CD8+ T cells were separately sorted from peripheral blood. The source material was CD4+ or CD8+ T cells sorted from blood, sampled in a trial of the OX40 agonist ivuxolimab. This receptor was taken from an adult with an advanced solid tumor such as melanoma, head and neck, liver or kidney cancer. Recombination joined TRBV28 with TRBJ2-2; TRBD2 is possibly the D segment (7 matching bases). The nucleotide sequence reads as follows: TGTGCCAGCATAGTAGGGGGGGCTTACACCGGGGAGCTGTTTTTT. Its protein is CASIVGGAYTGELFF.